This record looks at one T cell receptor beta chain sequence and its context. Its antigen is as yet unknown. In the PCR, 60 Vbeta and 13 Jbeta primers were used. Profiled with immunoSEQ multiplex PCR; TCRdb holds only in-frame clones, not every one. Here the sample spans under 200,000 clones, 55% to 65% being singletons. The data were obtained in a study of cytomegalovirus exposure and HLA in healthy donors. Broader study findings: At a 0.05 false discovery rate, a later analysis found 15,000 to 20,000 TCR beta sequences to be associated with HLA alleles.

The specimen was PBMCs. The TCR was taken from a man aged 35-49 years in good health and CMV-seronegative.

CDR3 sequence: CAWRPGQHNQPQHF. The CDR3 coding sequence is TGTGCCTGGAGGCCGGGACAGCACAATCAGCCCCAGCATTTT. This chain links TRBV30 with TRBJ1-5, with 7 bases fitting TRBD1. The V and J ends lost 3 bases and 3 bases, in that order; junction bases with no gene match: 5. The CDR3 runs 14 residues. Germline loops: CDR1 GTSNPN, CDR2 SVGIG (reference sequence).